The rows below give T cell receptor beta chains drawn from one sample of a study of regulatory T cells in long-lasting Graves disease. TCRdb processed the multiplex PCR reads anew with MiXCR; each CDR3 protein has one entry. The sample yields a few hundred thousand distinct CDR3 sequences, around 22% seen once. Specimen: peripheral blood mononuclear cells (PBMCs), collected when the disease was refractory, from a patient treated with antithyroid drugs. The source is a female donor with Graves disease. CDR3s include the opening cysteine and the closing phenylalanine or tryptophan. Each record gives: CDR3 protein, CDR3 DNA, J gene, D gene, V gene, clone size. D genes are given only for firm matches. Expanded clones are given a class, and other clones once, few, many or no size at all.

CDR3: CASSLQSFGTFQPQHF
DNA: TGTGCCAGCAGTTTACAATCTTTTGGAACTTTTCAGCCCCAGCATTTT
J: TRBJ1-5
D: -
V: TRBV28
size: many

CDR3: CASSLGTGSNTEAFF
DNA: TGTGCCAGCAGCTTAGGAACAGGCTCGAACACTGAAGCTTTCTTT
J: TRBJ1-1
D: -
V: TRBV11-2
size: many

CDR3: CATSARTANTGELFF
DNA: TGTGCCACCAGTGCCCGGACCGCGAACACCGGGGAGCTGTTTTTT
J: TRBJ2-2
D: -
V: TRBV24-1
size: few

CDR3: CASSFWGNEQFF
DNA: TGTGCCAGCAGTTTTTGGGGGAATGAGCAGTTCTTC
J: TRBJ2-1
D: -
V: TRBV28
size: -

CDR3: CAWRDPGGKIQYF
DNA: TGTGCCTGGAGAGACCCCGGGGGGAAAATTCAGTACTTC
J: TRBJ2-4
D: TRBD2
V: TRBV30
size: few

CDR3: CASSADSRGYNEQFF
DNA: TGTGCCAGCAGCGCCGACTCCCGGGGGTACAATGAGCAGTTCTTC
J: TRBJ2-1
D: -
V: TRBV3-1
size: -

CDR3: CASSEATGYGYTF
DNA: TGTGCCAGCAGTGAAGCTACGGGCTATGGCTACACCTTC
J: TRBJ1-2
D: -
V: TRBV6-1
size: -

CDR3: CASSPPGLAGPIDTQYF
DNA: TGTGCCAGCAGCCCTCCGGGACTAGCGGGACCCATCGATACGCAGTATTTT
J: TRBJ2-3
D: TRBD2
V: TRBV7-2
size: -

CDR3: CASRKGVAGDYYEQYF
DNA: TGTGCCAGCAGAAAGGGGGTGGCGGGAGATTACTACGAGCAGTACTTC
J: TRBJ2-7
D: -
V: TRBV6-1
size: few

CDR3: CASSTSGSGANVLTF
DNA: TGTGCCAGCAGCACAAGCGGGTCTGGGGCCAACGTCCTGACTTTC
J: TRBJ2-6
D: -
V: TRBV11-3
size: many

CDR3: CSARRGSVQETQYF
DNA: TGCAGTGCTAGGAGAGGCTCAGTTCAAGAGACCCAGTACTTC
J: TRBJ2-5
D: -
V: TRBV20-1
size: many

CDR3: CASSSRTGGLNTEAFF
DNA: TGTGCCAGCAGCTCCCGGACAGGGGGCCTGAACACTGAAGCTTTCTTT
J: TRBJ1-1
D: TRBD1
V: TRBV13
size: -

CDR3: CASSVSVQETQYF
DNA: TGTGCCAGCAGTGTCTCGGTTCAAGAGACCCAGTACTTC
J: TRBJ2-5
D: -
V: TRBV6-2/TRBV6-3
size: -

CDR3: CASSQGIVGTEAFF
DNA: TGTGCCAGCAGTCAAGGCATTGTAGGCACTGAAGCTTTCTTT
J: TRBJ1-1
D: -
V: TRBV12-3/TRBV12-4
size: -

CDR3: CASSSKDRGGSNEQYF
DNA: TGCGCCAGCAGCTCAAAAGACCGGGGGGGAAGCAACGAGCAGTACTTC
J: TRBJ2-7
D: TRBD2
V: TRBV5-1
size: -

CDR3: CASSPRTTVMNTEAFF
DNA: TGTGCCAGCTCACCTCGTACGACAGTTATGAACACTGAAGCTTTCTTT
J: TRBJ1-1
D: -
V: TRBV18
size: -

CDR3: CASSFLGPQPQHF
DNA: TGTGCCAGCAGTTTTTTGGGGCCTCAGCCCCAGCATTTT
J: TRBJ1-5
D: -
V: TRBV28
size: many